Each of the 26 T cell receptor beta chains below was sequenced from the same sample in a study of cytomegalovirus exposure and HLA in healthy donors (dated by TCRdb to the late 2010s). Libraries were made using the immunoSEQ multiplex PCR assay. The multiplex PCR relied on a mix of 60 forward primers for TCR Vbeta segments and 13 reverse primers for TCR Jbeta segments. TCRdb took over this immuneACCESS table, retaining in-frame rearrangements with V and J assigned. Such tables are incomplete; in checked studies, under half of the missing clones stem from an unresolved V gene, and the remainder is unexplained. A total of 85,000 to 90,000 clones appear in this sample, about 67% of them only once. The ten largest clones represent around 2.3% of the sample. What was sequenced was PBMCs. These TCRs come from a young man in good health and CMV-seronegative.

Written as DNA, the CDR3 is TGTGCCAGCAGTTTTCACCGGACAGAGATCACAGATACGCAGTATTTT. This gives the protein CASSFHRTEITDTQYF. J is TRBJ2-3 and V is TRBV28; tentatively, D is TRBD1 (6 bases). Germline lookup yields CDR1 MDHEN and CDR2 SYDVKM. This CDR3 is 16 amino acids long. V lost 3 bases and J 2 bases, leaving 15 bases between the germline ends.

This chain joins TRBV7-3 and TRBJ2-7; TRBD1 aligns across 8 bases. Germline lookup yields CDR1 SGHTA and CDR2 FQGTGA. After removal of 0 bases from V and 3 bases from J, the junction contained 1 base not matched to a gene. CDR3 length: 14 amino acids. In DNA form, the CDR3 reads TGTGCCAGCAGCTTAACAGGACAGGGCTACGAGCAGTACTTC. Translation: CASSLTGQGYEQYF.

This clone was counted only a few times. The chain uses TRBV27 and TRBJ1-1, with 7 bases lining up with TRBD1. J lost 3 bases, V lost 9 bases, and 7 bases had no gene match. Germline CDR1 is MNHEY and CDR2 is SMNVEV (reference sequence). The CDR3 spans 13 residues. The CDR3 loop is CARTGKSDTEAFF. CDR3 nucleotides: TGTGCCAGGACAGGGAAGTCGGACACTGAAGCTTTCTTT.

As DNA, the CDR3 is TGTGCCAGCAGCCCCTGGACAGAGCAAGAGACCCAGTACTTC. Its translation: CASSPWTEQETQYF. The chain combines TRBV4-2 with TRBJ2-5, with D possibly matching TRBD1 (6 bases). The CDR3 totals 14 residues. V dropped 4 bases and J dropped 2 bases, with 11 bases sitting between them. The germline V gene has CDR1 LGHNA and CDR2 YNFKEQ.

V and J are TRBV25-1 and TRBJ1-5; D remains unclear. V was shortened by 4 bases and J by 3 bases, with 22 bases between the two germline ends. The CDR3 covers 18 residues. CDR1 and CDR2 (germline): MGHDK, SYGVNS. CDR3 residues: CASSAYRERGYDNQPQHF. The CDR3 nucleotides are TGTGCCAGCAGTGCCTATCGCGAGCGGGGATATGACAATCAGCCCCAGCATTTT.

The chain couples TRBV27 to TRBJ2-5; D ambiguous. The V end was cut by 9 bases, the J end by 7 bases, with 6 bases between. The CDR3 length is 9 residues. From germline, CDR1 is MNHEY and CDR2 SMNVEV (reference sequence). The DNA for the CDR3 is TGTGCCAGGCTCGGGACCCAGTACTTC. Translation: CARLGTQYF.

The genes are TRBV7-9 and TRBJ2-1; 8 bases are a match to TRBD1. The ends lost 4 bases at V and 8 bases at J; junction bases unmatched: 16. The CDR3 consists of 17 residues. Per the germline V gene, CDR1 is SEHNR and CDR2 is FQNEAQ (reference sequence). The CDR3 sequence: CASSSDLQGAPGDEQFF. The CDR3 DNA follows: TGTGCCAGCAGCTCAGATCTCCAGGGGGCGCCCGGGGATGAGCAGTTCTTC.

This clone was counted a few times. This chain uses TRBV6-1 with TRBJ2-7; possibly TRBD2 for D (6 bases). Looked up from germline, CDR1 is MNHNS and CDR2 is SASEGT. Trimming removed 4 bases at V and 4 bases at J, with 11 bases between. The CDR3 contains 13 residues. CDR3 in DNA: TGTGCCAGCAGTGTCGGTCGGGGGTACGAGCAGTACTTC. It translates to CASSVGRGYEQYF.

This clone was seen more than once but under ten times. J is TRBJ1-4 and V is TRBV27; no clear D gene. Germline V lookup: CDR1 MNHEY, CDR2 SMNVEV (reference sequence). V was trimmed by 5 bases and J by 7 bases, leaving 14 bases between them. The CDR3 length is 14 residues. The DNA for the CDR3 is TGTGCCAGCAGTCCCCTGAAGAGTGGTGAAAAACTGTTTTTT. This codes for CASSPLKSGEKLFF.

This rearrangement joins TRBV19 to TRBJ2-1; D gene ambiguous. CDR3 length equals 12 residues. CDR1 and CDR2 from the germline V gene are LNHDA and SQIVND (reference sequence). V lost 5 bases to trimming and J lost 8 bases, with 10 bases between them. The CDR3 loop is CASSFSGDEQFF. In nucleotides, the CDR3 is TGTGCCAGTAGTTTTTCGGGTGATGAGCAGTTCTTC.

This chain joins TRBV11-2 and TRBJ2-7; TRBD2 aligns across 7 bases. J gave up 2 bases and V 1 base, and 5 bases lay outside the gene matches. Germline V gene data show CDR1 as SGHAT and CDR2 as FQNNGV. This CDR3 is built from 15 residues. CDR3 nucleotides: TGTGCCAGCAGCTTAGGGGGGGACTATACCTACGAGCAGTACTTC. It specifies CASSLGGDYTYEQYF.

This rearrangement joins TRBV9 to TRBJ2-1; D is uncertain. The CDR3 contains 13 residues. V lost 0 bases to trimming and J lost 5 bases, with 6 bases between them. CDR1 is SGDLS, CDR2 YYNGEE, per germline. In nucleotides, the CDR3 is TGTGCCAGCAGCGTAGGTGTCGACAATGAGCAGTTCTTC. Its translation: CASSVGVDNEQFF.

This clone was observed a single time. CDR3 DNA: TGTGCCAGCAGCCAAGAGGGGACAGGGATGAACACTGAAGCTTTCTTT. It encodes CASSQEGTGMNTEAFF. V and J are TRBV14 and TRBJ1-1; 9 bases map to TRBD1. The CDR3 has 16 amino acids. J lost 0 bases, V lost 0 bases, and 2 bases had no gene match. CDR1 SGHDN and CDR2 FVKESK come from the germline V gene.

This chain links TRBV5-4 with TRBJ2-1; 11 bases agree with TRBD1. Germline CDR1 and CDR2: SGHNT and YYREEE (reference sequence). With 4 bases clipped from V and 4 bases from J, the junction kept 1 base outside the gene matches. This CDR3 has 14 residues. The CDR3 is CASSGQGAYNEQFF. In DNA form, the CDR3 reads TGTGCCAGCAGCGGACAGGGGGCTTACAATGAGCAGTTCTTC.

The chain joins TRBV27 to TRBJ2-1, with 9 positions matching TRBD2. V shed 6 bases, J shed 0 bases, and the junction held 3 bases outside the gene matches. The CDR3 runs to 15 residues. The V gene's germline CDR1 is MNHEY and CDR2 SMNVEV (reference sequence). CDR3 sequence: CASRTSGLSYNEQFF. CDR3 bases: TGTGCCAGCAGGACTAGCGGACTCTCCTACAATGAGCAGTTCTTC.

The chain employs TRBV9 and TRBJ2-5, with D possibly matching TRBD2 (5 bases). This CDR3 spans 13 amino acids. Germline V gene data show CDR1 as SGDLS and CDR2 as YYNGEE. Trimming shortened V by 3 bases and J by 1 base, and 7 bases separated the two germline ends. The CDR3 protein is CASSAGFQETQYF. In DNA form, the CDR3 reads TGTGCCAGCAGCGCGGGGTTCCAAGAGACCCAGTACTTC.

This clone was seen only a few times. The genes are TRBV4-2 and TRBJ1-5; no clear D. Germline loops: CDR1 LGHNA, CDR2 YNFKEQ. CDR3 length equals 16 residues. Trimming took 1 base from V and 5 from J, leaving 15 bases between them. DNA of the CDR3: TGTGCCAGCAGCCAAGTTGGCCACCTCGAGGATCAGCCCCAGCATTTT. Amino acid sequence: CASSQVGHLEDQPQHF.

The V and J genes are TRBV7-2 and TRBJ2-5, with 9 positions matching TRBD1. This CDR3 is 14 amino acids long. CDR1 SGHTA and CDR2 FQGNSA come from the germline V gene. V shed 4 bases, J shed 3 bases, and the junction held 3 bases outside the gene matches. The CDR3 nucleotides read TGTGCCAGCAGCTCGACAGGGGGTAAAGAGACCCAGTACTTC. Its protein is CASSSTGGKETQYF.

V is TRBV30 and J is TRBJ1-6; the D gene is possibly TRBD1 (5 bases). The CDR3 spans 17 residues. The V gene lost 5 bases and the J gene lost 1 base, with 18 bases spanning the gap. Germline values: CDR1 GTSNPN, CDR2 SVGIG (reference sequence). Here the CDR3 DNA reads TGTGCCTGGTTCCCCGGGGCGGGGGGATCCTATAATTCACCCCTCCACTTT. Its protein product is CAWFPGAGGSYNSPLHF.

This clone has a handful of counts. The chain is built from TRBV4-1 and TRBJ2-3; 8 nucleotides match TRBD2. J lost 5 bases, V lost 6 bases, and 10 bases had no gene match. This CDR3 has 15 residues. Germline CDR1 and CDR2: MGHRA and YSYEKL. Written as DNA, the CDR3 is TGCGCCAGCAGACCGAGCGGGGGCCCAGGAGATACGCAGTATTTT. It is translated as CASRPSGGPGDTQYF.

The chain employs TRBV19 and TRBJ1-1; D gene uncertain. Looked up from germline, CDR1 is LNHDA and CDR2 is SQIVND (reference sequence). Trimming removed 3 bases from V and 4 bases from J, with 9 bases in between. The length of the CDR3 is 13 residues. In DNA form, the CDR3 reads TGTGCCAGTAGTATTTCGGTACGCACTGAAGCTTTCTTT. It is translated as CASSISVRTEAFF.

This clone was detected a few times. The chain carries TRBV2 and TRBJ1-5, with 10 nucleotides matching TRBD1. V trimming: 7 bases; J trimming: 6 bases; junction bases outside the gene matches: 12. Germline CDR1 SNHLY, CDR2 FYNNEI. This CDR3 comprises 16 residues. CDR3 nucleotides: TGTGCCAGCAACGGGGTGGGGACAGGGGTCGGTCAGCCCCAGCATTTT. It specifies CASNGVGTGVGQPQHF.

A few counts support this clone. V and J are TRBV4-1 and TRBJ2-1, with TRBD2 identical over 8 bases. V dropped 0 bases and J dropped 0; count of bases not matched to a gene: 7. The germline V gene has CDR1 MGHRA and CDR2 YSYEKL. The CDR3 runs 18 residues. This CDR3 reads CASSQELSGTSSYNEQFF. CDR3 nucleotides: TGCGCCAGCAGCCAAGAACTTAGCGGGACCAGCTCCTACAATGAGCAGTTCTTC.

This clone occurred a few times. The genes are TRBV25-1 and TRBJ2-1; TRBD1 aligns across 7 bases. This CDR3 region has 15 residues. V was pared by 7 bases and J by 4 bases, with 10 bases of the junction left unmatched. The V gene's germline CDR1 is MGHDK and CDR2 SYGVNS. CDR3 in DNA: TGTGCCAGCATCGAAACGGGACAGCTATACAATGAGCAGTTCTTC. Its translation: CASIETGQLYNEQFF.

This clone showed up just a few times. The rearrangement joins TRBV10-3 to TRBJ2-4; the match to TRBD2 covers 10 bases. The V gene's germline CDR1 is ENHRY and CDR2 SYGVKD. J lost 2 bases, V lost 3 bases, and 7 bases had no gene match. This CDR3 spans 17 amino acids. CDR3 nucleotides: TGTGCCATCAGTGAAGGGCTAGCGGGAGAGTCCAAAAACATTCAGTACTTC. It translates to CAISEGLAGESKNIQYF.

Only one count was recorded for this clone. Compared with germline, one end of the junction differs, possibly owing to a read error. The genes are TRBV5-6 and TRBJ2-2, with 7 bases aligning to TRBD1. The CDR3 is 15 amino acids. Germline V gene sequence: CDR1 SGHDT, CDR2 YYEEEE. The CDR3 DNA is TGTGCCAGCAGCTGGACAGGTACGAACGCCGGGGAGCTGTTTTTT. Amino acid sequence: CASSWTGTNAGELFF.